The present T cell receptor (beta chain) was sequenced within a study of glioma-infiltrating T cells after dendritic cell vaccination. Study context: The vaccine used monocyte-derived dendritic cells pulsed overnight with autologous tumor lysate.

As to time point: after dendritic cell vaccination, including at tumor progression/relapse. Selection required adequate fresh-frozen tumor tissue plus more than two years' survival data. PBMC sampling occurred before vaccination, two weeks after the third dose, and at progression. Libraries were prepared by immunoSEQ multiplex PCR; TCRdb keeps only in-frame clonotypes and omits some of them. Of 60,000 or so clones listed, around nine tenths are singletons. This CDR3 spans 15 amino acids. J gave up 2 bases and V 7 bases, and 8 bases lay outside the gene matches. From germline, CDR1 is LNHDA and CDR2 SQIVND (reference sequence). To note about this clone: Its specificity is not known.

Study results and caveats: Survival was not directly related to TCR clonality in these patients.

V gene TRBV19 combines with J gene TRBJ2-7; 10 nucleotides agree with TRBD1. The sample was blood, taken after dendritic cell vaccination. The clonotype originates from a human donor with glioblastoma. The CDR3 is CASTPTGTGAYEQYF. The CDR3 DNA reads as TGTGCCAGTACCCCCACCGGGACAGGGGCCTACGAGCAGTACTTC.